This T cell receptor (beta chain) was found in a study of shared clonotypes between healthy human individuals. Study as a whole: A donor's plate count was three for CD4 naive and three for CD4 memory; CD8 naive had two and CD8 memory one.

Sequenced by immunoSEQ multiplex PCR; TCRdb stores in-frame clones only, minus some. The sample carries approximately 620,000 clones, less than 98% recorded once. V was cut by 1 base and J by 3 bases, with 10 bases left in between. CDR3 length: 14 amino acids. CDR1 is SGHAT, CDR2 FQNNGV, per germline. Concerning this clone itself: No antigen is known for it.

Study-level results: Naive subsets generally exceeded memory subsets in estimated richness.

Specimen: naive CD4+ T cells sorted from blood. Subset described: CD45RA+ positively selected. The source of this sequence is a woman aged 25 to 39 in good health. The chain carries TRBV11-2 and TRBJ2-7; weak D call: TRBD1 (5 bases). CDR3 sequence: CASSLVQGVYEQYF. The CDR3 DNA sequence: TGTGCCAGCAGCTTAGTGCAGGGTGTCTACGAGCAGTACTTC.